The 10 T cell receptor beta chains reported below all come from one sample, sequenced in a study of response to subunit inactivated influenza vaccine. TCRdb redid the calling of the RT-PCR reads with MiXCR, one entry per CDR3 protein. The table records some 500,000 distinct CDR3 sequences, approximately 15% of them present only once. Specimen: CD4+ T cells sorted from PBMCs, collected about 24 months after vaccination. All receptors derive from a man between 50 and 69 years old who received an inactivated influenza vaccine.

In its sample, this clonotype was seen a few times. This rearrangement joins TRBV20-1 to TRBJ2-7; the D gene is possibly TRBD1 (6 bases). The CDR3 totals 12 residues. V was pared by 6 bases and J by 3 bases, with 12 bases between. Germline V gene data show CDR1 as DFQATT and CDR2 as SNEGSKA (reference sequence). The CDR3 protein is CSAALQGYEQYF. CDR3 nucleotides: TGCAGTGCGGCTCTACAGGGCTACGAGCAGTACTTC.

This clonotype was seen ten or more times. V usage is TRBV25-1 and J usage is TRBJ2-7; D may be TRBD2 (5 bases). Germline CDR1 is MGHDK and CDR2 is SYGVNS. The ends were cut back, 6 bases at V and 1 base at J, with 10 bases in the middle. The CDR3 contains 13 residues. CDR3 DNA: TGTGCCAGCAGGCAACCGGGGTCCTACGAGCAGTACTTC. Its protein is CASRQPGSYEQYF.

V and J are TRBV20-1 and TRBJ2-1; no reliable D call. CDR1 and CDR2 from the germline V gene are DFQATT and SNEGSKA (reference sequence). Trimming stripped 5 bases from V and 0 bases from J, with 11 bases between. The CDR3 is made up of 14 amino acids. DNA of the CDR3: TGCAGTGCTCCAACAGTGAGCTCCTACAATGAGCAGTTCTTC. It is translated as CSAPTVSSYNEQFF.

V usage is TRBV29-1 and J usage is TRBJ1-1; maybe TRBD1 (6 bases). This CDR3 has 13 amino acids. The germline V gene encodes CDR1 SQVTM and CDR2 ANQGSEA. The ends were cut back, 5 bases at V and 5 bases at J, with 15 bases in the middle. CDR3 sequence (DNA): TGCAGCGTTTACCTACAGGGAACTACTGAAGCTTTCTTT. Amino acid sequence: CSVYLQGTTEAFF.

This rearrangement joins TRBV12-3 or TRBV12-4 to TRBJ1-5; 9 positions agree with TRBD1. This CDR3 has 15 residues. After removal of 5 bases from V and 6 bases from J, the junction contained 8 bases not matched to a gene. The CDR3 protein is CASSRAGTGLQPQHF. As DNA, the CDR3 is TGTGCCAGCAGTCGGGCCGGGACAGGGCTTCAGCCCCAGCATTTT.

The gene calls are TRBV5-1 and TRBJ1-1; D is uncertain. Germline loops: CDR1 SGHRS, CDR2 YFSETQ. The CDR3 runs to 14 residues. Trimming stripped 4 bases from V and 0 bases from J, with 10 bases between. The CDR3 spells CASSRGAMNTEAFF. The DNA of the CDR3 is TGCGCCAGCAGCCGGGGTGCCATGAACACTGAAGCTTTCTTT.

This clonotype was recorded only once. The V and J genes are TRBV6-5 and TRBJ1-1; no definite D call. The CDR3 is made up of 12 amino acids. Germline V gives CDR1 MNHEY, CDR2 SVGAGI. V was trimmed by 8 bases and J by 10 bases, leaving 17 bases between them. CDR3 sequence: CASVGEAWGAFF. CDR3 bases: TGTGCCAGCGTGGGAGAGGCATGGGGAGCTTTCTTT.

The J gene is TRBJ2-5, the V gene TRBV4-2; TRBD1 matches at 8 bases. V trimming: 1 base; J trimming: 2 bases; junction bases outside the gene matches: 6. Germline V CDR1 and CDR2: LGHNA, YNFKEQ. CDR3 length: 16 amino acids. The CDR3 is CASSQARDRFQETQYF. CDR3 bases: TGTGCCAGCAGCCAAGCACGGGACAGGTTTCAAGAGACCCAGTACTTC.

The CDR3 bases are TGTGCCAGCAGCTCAAGCGGCCAGGGGTTCTCCTACAATGAGCAGTTCTTC. Protein sequence: CASSSSGQGFSYNEQFF. The V and J genes are TRBV2 and TRBJ2-1, with D possibly matching TRBD1 (6 bases). Trimming removed 6 bases at V and 0 bases at J, with 18 bases between. Germline V gives CDR1 SNHLY, CDR2 FYNNEI. The CDR3 contains 17 residues.

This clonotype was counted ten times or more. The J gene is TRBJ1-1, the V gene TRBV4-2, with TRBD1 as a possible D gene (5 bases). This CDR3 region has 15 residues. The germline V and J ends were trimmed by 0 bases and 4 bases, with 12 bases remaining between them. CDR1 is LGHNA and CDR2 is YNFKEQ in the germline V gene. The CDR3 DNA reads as TGTGCCAGCAGCCAAGACAGGCTGGGGCGCACTGAAGCTTTCTTT. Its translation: CASSQDRLGRTEAFF.